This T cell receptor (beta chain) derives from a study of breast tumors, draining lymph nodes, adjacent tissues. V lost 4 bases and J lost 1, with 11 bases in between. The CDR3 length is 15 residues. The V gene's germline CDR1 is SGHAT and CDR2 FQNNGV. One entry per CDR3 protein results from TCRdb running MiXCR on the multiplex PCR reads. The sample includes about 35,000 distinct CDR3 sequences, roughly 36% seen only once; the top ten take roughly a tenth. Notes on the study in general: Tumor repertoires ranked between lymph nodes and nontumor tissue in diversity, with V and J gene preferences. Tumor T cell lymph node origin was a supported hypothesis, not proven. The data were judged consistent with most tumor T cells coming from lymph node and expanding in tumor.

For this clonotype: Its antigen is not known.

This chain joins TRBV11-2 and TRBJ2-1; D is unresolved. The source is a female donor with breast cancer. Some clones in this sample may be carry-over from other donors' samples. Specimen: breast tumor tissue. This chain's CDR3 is CASSSLSRSYNEQFF. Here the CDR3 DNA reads TGTGCCAGCAGCTCATTATCCCGGTCCTACAATGAGCAGTTCTTC.